The subject of this entry is one T cell receptor (beta chain). Its antigen is unknown. The junction departs from germline at one end; a sequencing error may be responsible. This record belongs to a study of post-analysis software for immune sequencing data. The CDR3 runs to 17 residues. Germline V gene data show CDR1 as LGHNA and CDR2 as YSLEER. Regarding the study as a whole: Five or six TRBV segments were more frequent in patients than controls; TRBV5-6, TRBV5-1 and TRBV20-1 belonged to this group.

Unique molecular identifiers tagged the TCR beta cDNA libraries. TCRdb redid the calling of the PCR reads with MiXCR, one entry per CDR3 protein. The top ten clones hold 10% to 12% of a sample with approximately 630,000 distinct CDR3 sequences, over 45% of them seen once. The sequenced material came from blood. The TCR originated in a girl aged 2 to 9 with multiple sclerosis. The chain has TRBV4-3 and TRBJ2-4; D perhaps matches TRBD1 (6 bases). CDR3 in DNA: TGCGCCAGCAGCCAAAAGCAGGGGACCCTAGCCAAAAGCATTCAGTACTTC. It is translated as CASSQKQGTLAKSIQYF.